Presented here are 11 T cell receptor gamma chains from one specimen sequenced in a study of Vδ1+ human thymocytes. Points from the study as a whole: Thymic TRG and TRD repertoires appeared highly polyclonal, with Gaussian CDR3 length distributions.

RNA was extracted from the cells and then reverse transcribed. Pooled V-gene forward primers with one constant-region reverse primer generated the CDR3 amplicons by multiplex PCR. TCRdb re-called the multiplex PCR reads via CATT. Of roughly 11,000 gamma-chain clones in the sample, about 46% were seen once. These receptors are not linked to any known antigen. The sample taken for sequencing was Vdelta1+ gamma-delta thymocytes from the thymus. Sample subset: FACS-sorted CD3+ TCRalphabeta- TCRVdelta1+ TCRVdelta2- thymocytes. The receptors come from a boy in the first two years of life who had congenital heart surgery.

The chain carries TRGV5 and TRGJ1 or TRGJ2. TCRdb leaves out the J gene; it was filled in here by matching the DNA to germline. The germline gives CDR1 VINAFY, CDR2 YDVSNSKD. After removal of 4 bases from V and 7 bases from J, the junction contained 10 bases not matched to a gene. This CDR3 is built from 13 residues. The CDR3 DNA follows: TGTGCCACCTGGGATGGGCCCTTCTATAAGAAACTCTTT. Translating gives CATWDGPFYKKLF.

This rearrangement joins TRGV5 to TRGJ1 or TRGJ2. TCRdb does not report a J gene; here it was assigned by matching the DNA to germline references. Losses at the gene ends were 5 bases for V and 0 bases for J; bases not matched to a gene: 4. Germline CDR1 VINAFY, CDR2 YDVSNSKD. The CDR3 runs to 13 residues. CDR3 region: CATWGLNYYKKLF. The CDR3 nucleotides are TGTGCCACCTGGGGGTTGAATTATTATAAGAAACTCTTT.

This clone was counted a few times. The chain couples TRGV9 to TRGJ1 or TRGJ2. The germline V gene has CDR1 GITISATS and CDR2 ISYDGTV (reference sequence). CDR3 size: 12 residues. J gave up 11 bases and V 0 bases, and 7 bases lay outside the gene matches. The CDR3 protein is CALWEVQFEKLF. In DNA form, the CDR3 reads TGTGCCTTGTGGGAGGTGCAGTTTGAGAAACTCTTT.

This sequence joins TRGV4 and TRGJ1 or TRGJ2. In the absence of a J gene in TCRdb, the DNA was matched to germline to assign it here. In germline, CDR1 is EGSTGY, CDR2 YDSYTSSV. CDR3 size: 14 residues. The ends lost 4 bases at V and 4 bases at J; junction bases unmatched: 10. In DNA form, the CDR3 reads TGTGCCACCTGGGAGGGGCCACGGTATTATAAGAAACTCTTT. This encodes CATWEGPRYYKKLF.

This clone was observed a handful of times. Sequence at one end of the junction differs from germline and may be a read error. The chain combines TRGV3 with TRGJ1 or TRGJ2. The CDR3 spans 11 residues. Germline V CDR1 and CDR2: VTNTFY, YDVSTARD (reference sequence). CDR3 sequence reads: CATGDRRKKLF. The CDR3 coding sequence is TGTGCCACCGGGGATAGGCGGAAGAAACTCTTT.

On this clone itself: Relative to the germline gene, one junction end is altered; a read error may explain this. The rearrangement uses TRGV4 and TRGJ1 or TRGJ2. CDR1 and CDR2 (germline): EGSTGY, YDSYTSSV. The CDR3 length is 13 residues. Here the CDR3 DNA reads TGTGCCACCTGGGATTGGCCCGGTTATAAGAAAATATTT. Encoded protein: CATWDWPGYKKIF.

This clone was seen a few times. A junction boundary mismatches the germline segment, possibly from a read error. The genes are TRGV9 and TRGJ1 or TRGJ2. CDR1 GITISATS and CDR2 ISYDGTV come from the germline V gene (reference sequence). CDR3 length: 13 amino acids. In DNA, the CDR3 is TGTGCCTCGTGGGGCGAGGGTTATTATAAGAAACTCTTT. Protein product: CASWGEGYYKKLF.

This chain uses TRGV5 with TRGJ1 or TRGJ2. Per the germline V gene, CDR1 is VINAFY and CDR2 is YDVSNSKD. Trimming at V came to 0 bases and at J to 9 bases, leaving 20 bases not matched to a gene. The CDR3 extends over 17 amino acids. The CDR3, as DNA: TGTGCCACCTGGGACAGGCCTCCTAGCCAATTATCGATTAAGAAACTCTTT. Encoded protein: CATWDRPPSQLSIKKLF.

This clone has more than one count but fewer than ten. Additional DNA sequences in this sample encode the identical CDR3. V gene TRGV9 combines with J gene TRGJ1 or TRGJ2. V was clipped by 5 bases and J by 9 bases; unmatched bases: 1. The CDR3 is 9 residues long. Germline assignment: CDR1 GITISATS and CDR2 ISYDGTV (reference sequence). Written as DNA, the CDR3 is TGTGCCTTGTGGGCTAAGAAACTCTTT. Translating gives CALWAKKLF.

The chain employs TRGV5 and TRGJ1 or TRGJ2. The J gene, missing from TCRdb, was assigned here through DNA to germline matching. After removal of 0 bases from V and 3 bases from J, the junction contained 5 bases not matched to a gene. The CDR3 runs to 14 residues. Germline-derived CDR1 and CDR2 are VINAFY and YDVSNSKD. Here the CDR3 reads CATWDRLPYYKKLF. CDR3 nucleotides: TGTGCCACCTGGGACAGGCTCCCTTATTATAAGAAACTCTTT.

The chain links TRGV3 to TRGJ1 or TRGJ2. As TCRdb names no J gene, one was assigned here on the basis of a DNA match to germline. In germline, CDR1 is VTNTFY, CDR2 YDVSTARD (reference sequence). CDR3 size: 14 residues. The J segment lost 5 bases and the V segment lost 0 bases, leaving 7 bases of the junction unmatched. This CDR3 is CATWDRLRNYKKLF. CDR3 nucleotide sequence: TGTGCCACCTGGGACAGGCTGAGGAATTATAAGAAACTCTTT.